This T cell receptor (delta chain) was recorded in a study of gamma-delta chains in newborns, infants, children. Study at large: Polyclonal expansion of innate γδ T cells after birth follows microbial exposure.

The CDR3 totals 20 residues. Per the germline V gene, CDR1 is GEAIGNYY and CDR2 is EKD. The V and J ends lost 3 bases and 1 base respectively, with 29 bases between them. TCRdb re-called clones from the reads using CATT. The table shows 3,000 to 4,000 delta-chain clones, with 4% to 5% occurring only once. In its sample, this clone is medium-sized (0.01 to 0.1%). The chain links TRDV2 to TRDJ1, with D perhaps given as TRDD1 or TRDD3 (5 bases each). Sequencing was done on a sample of blood. The receptor comes from a child who was a newborn, infant or young child, either healthy, febrile or measles-vaccinated (not recorded which). The CDR3 DNA follows: TGTGCCTGTGACCCTATCCGCAGCTTACGGGGACCCGAAATCACCGATAAACTCATCTTT. Residues: CACDPIRSLRGPEITDKLIF.